The T cell receptor (beta chain) under discussion was sequenced for a study of blood T cell repertoires in COVID-19. Across the whole study: PBMCs, B-cell-depleted T cells, or T cells were the source of the cDNA or gDNA that made up the material.

Sequencing was performed with immunoSEQ multiplex PCR; in TCRdb, only in-frame clones are kept and a portion is missing. The sample has approximately 200,000 clones, 84% seen once. Germline CDR1 and CDR2: LGHDT and YNNKEL (reference sequence). Trimming pared 5 bases from V and 0 bases from J, leaving 5 bases between. The CDR3 totals 12 residues. Turning to this clone: A read error is the likely source, as a far larger clone sits one nucleotide away.

Recovery among Cohort 3 donors was established by two negative PCRs, clearance, or symptom resolution. The receptor's source is a middle-aged man who had recovered from COVID-19. What was sequenced was PBMCs or T cells enriched from blood (not recorded which). This sequence joins TRBV3-1 (or the pseudogene TRBV3-2) and TRBJ2-7; unclear D gene. In nucleotides, the CDR3 is TGTGCCAGCAGCTCTCTCTCCTACGAGCAGTACTTC. This gives the protein CASSSLSYEQYF.